A single sample gave rise to the 8 T cell receptor beta chains below, sequenced in a study of beta chain features in type 1 diabetes. Sequenced material consisted of expressed TCRB transcripts (all of the isolated RNA was reverse transcribed). Sequencing was performed with immunoSEQ multiplex PCR; in TCRdb, only in-frame clones are kept and a portion is missing. The profile covers a few hundred thousand clones, with roughly 12% appearing a single time and roughly 0.015% taken by the ten largest. Sequenced input: naive CD4+ T cells from blood. Receptors originate from a man in his late teens or twenties in good health.

This clone came up a few times. The V and J genes are TRBV5-1 and TRBJ2-1, with D possibly being TRBD1 (6 bases). CDR1 and CDR2 from the germline V gene are SGHRS and YFSETQ. The germline V and J ends were trimmed by 1 base and 8 bases, with 19 bases remaining between them. The CDR3 is made up of 16 amino acids. This CDR3 reads CASSLQVVTGSYEQFF. In DNA, the CDR3 is TGCGCCAGCAGCTTGCAGGTGGTTACAGGGTCCTATGAGCAGTTCTTC.

The V and J genes are TRBV6-5 and TRBJ1-3; no clear D gene. Germline V gene lookup returns CDR1 MNHEY and CDR2 SVGAGI. With 2 bases removed from V and 0 bases from J, the gap between germline ends came to 8 bases. CDR3 length: 15 amino acids. The CDR3 loop reads CASSYKPFSGNTIYF. DNA for the CDR3: TGTGCCAGCAGTTACAAGCCTTTCTCTGGAAACACCATATATTTT.

The chain couples TRBV5-6 to TRBJ1-2; TRBD1 agrees at 7 bases. V trimming: 2 bases; J trimming: 5 bases; junction bases outside the gene matches: 6. In germline, CDR1 is SGHDT, CDR2 YYEEEE. The CDR3 has 14 amino acids. CDR3 in amino acids: CASSFIGRGYGYTF. In nucleotides, the CDR3 is TGTGCCAGCAGCTTTATTGGCAGGGGGTATGGCTACACCTTC.

J is TRBJ2-7 and V is TRBV19; possibly TRBD1 for D (6 bases). Germline loops: CDR1 LNHDA, CDR2 SQIVND (reference sequence). The CDR3 runs to 14 residues. V was clipped by 3 bases and J by 4 bases, with 13 bases between them. CDR3 residues: CASSMSGTPYEQYF. The CDR3 DNA sequence: TGTGCCAGTAGTATGTCCGGGACACCTTACGAGCAGTACTTC.

This chain uses TRBV27 with TRBJ2-1; 12 bases line up with TRBD2. This CDR3 comprises 16 residues. V lost 7 bases to trimming and J lost 5 bases; unmatched junction nucleotides: 9. Germline V CDR1 and CDR2: MNHEY, SMNVEV (reference sequence). In DNA, the CDR3 is TGTGCCAGCAAGCGTTTTCGGACTAGCGGGAACAATGAGCAGTTCTTC. The encoded protein is CASKRFRTSGNNEQFF.

In this sample, this clone turned up once. V and J are TRBV5-5 and TRBJ1-4, with 9 bases that match TRBD1. CDR1 is SGHKS and CDR2 is YYEKEE in the germline V gene (reference sequence). The CDR3 is made up of 14 amino acids. J lost 7 bases, V lost 3 bases, and 4 bases had no gene match. The CDR3 bases are TGTGCCAGCAGCTCACAGGGGGCAAGTGAAAAACTGTTTTTT. It codes for CASSSQGASEKLFF.

This clone was recorded a few times. The junction and the germline gene differ at one end; a read error may be behind it. The chain couples TRBV6-6 to TRBJ2-7, with 13 bases aligning to TRBD2. This CDR3 region has 13 residues. The germline gives CDR1 MNHNY, CDR2 SVGAGI (reference sequence). CDR3 nucleotides: TGTGCCAGCAGTCCAGGACTAGCGGGGGCCGTTACTTTC. Protein product: CASSPGLAGAVTF.

This clone occurred a few times. The chain uses TRBV4-2 and TRBJ1-5, with TRBD1 as a possible D gene (5 bases). This CDR3 region has 15 residues. V shed 0 bases and J shed 5 bases, with 11 bases lying between them. Looked up from germline, CDR1 is LGHNA and CDR2 is YNFKEQ. The CDR3 sequence is CASSQEGGGDQPQHF. The CDR3 DNA reads as TGTGCCAGCAGCCAAGAAGGTGGGGGGGATCAGCCCCAGCATTTT.